Following are 5 T cell receptor beta chains from one sample sequenced in a study of cytomegalovirus exposure and HLA in healthy donors. Primers for the PCR totalled 60 Vbeta and 13 Jbeta. Assay: immunoSEQ multiplex PCR; the TCRdb copy retains only in-frame clones and omits some. The data hold 64,000 or so clones, with 65% to 90% observed a single time. Material for sequencing was PBMCs. These receptors were taken from a female donor in good health and CMV-seronegative.

The rearrangement uses TRBV19 and TRBJ2-5, with D possibly being TRBD2 (6 bases). Trimming pared 4 bases from V and 1 base from J, leaving 10 bases between. CDR1 is LNHDA, CDR2 SQIVND, per germline (reference sequence). The length of the CDR3 is 14 residues. Here the CDR3 DNA reads TGTGCCAGTAGTACTAGCGCCGCCCAAGAGACCCAGTACTTC. This sequence encodes CASSTSAAQETQYF.

The CDR3 nucleotides read TGTGCCAGCAGCGTAGGTCGGGGGGGATATACAGATACGCAGTATTTT. Translating it yields CASSVGRGGYTDTQYF. V and J are TRBV9 and TRBJ2-3; 8 positions match TRBD2. The trim removed 0 bases at V and 3 bases at J, leaving 6 bases unmatched. CDR3 size: 16 residues. Germline CDR1 SGDLS, CDR2 YYNGEE.

CDR3 sequence: CASSLGPLAGVDTQYF. The CDR3 DNA sequence: TGTGCCAGCAGCTTAGGGCCTCTAGCGGGGGTAGATACGCAGTATTTT. This sequence joins TRBV7-8 and TRBJ2-3; 10 nucleotides line up with TRBD2. Germline values: CDR1 SGHVS, CDR2 FQNEAQ. With 1 base clipped from V and 5 bases from J, the junction kept 6 bases outside the gene matches. The length of the CDR3 is 16 residues. Based on the CDR3 plus reference TRBV7-8 and TRBJ2-3, the full variable domain is GAGVSQSPRYKVAKRGQDVALRCDPISGHVSLFWYQQALGQGPEFLTYFQNEAQLDKSGLPSDRFFAERPEGSVSTLKIQRTQQEDSAVYLCASSLGPLAGVDTQYFGPGTRLTVL.

In its sample, this clone was seen a few times. The genes are TRBV5-6 and TRBJ2-3, with TRBD2 matching over 9 bases. Trimming at V came to 2 bases and at J to 3 bases, leaving 7 bases not matched to a gene. There are 16 residues in the CDR3. The germline CDR1 and CDR2 sequences are SGHDT and YYEEEE. In nucleotides, the CDR3 is TGTGCCAGCAGCTTTAAGCGGGAGGCCTGGACAGATACGCAGTATTTT. Translation: CASSFKREAWTDTQYF.

This chain links TRBV29-1 with TRBJ1-1, with unresolved D. The ends were cut back, 7 bases at V and 2 bases at J, with 11 bases in the middle. Germline assignment: CDR1 SQVTM and CDR2 ANQGSEA. There are 12 residues in the CDR3. This chain's CDR3 is CSAKQVNTEAFF. In nucleotides, the CDR3 is TGCAGCGCCAAACAAGTAAACACTGAAGCTTTCTTT.